This record looks at one T cell receptor beta chain sequence and its context. The antigen is not known. A read error is possible here, since a much larger clone lies one base away. This entry belongs to a study of Graves' ophthalmopathy and Graves' hyperthyroidism. Findings and caveats of the study: Clonotypes were expanded in thyroid at above 0.001 frequency, and most also appeared in blood.

The germline gives CDR1 MNHEY, CDR2 SMNVEV (reference sequence). Trimming took 0 bases from V and 6 from J, leaving 12 bases between them. The CDR3 totals 14 residues. The authors amplified TCR beta CDR3 regions from RNA transcripts. Second-round multiplex PCR came after first-round RT-PCR with HTBI primers. TCRdb redid the calling of the multiplex PCR reads with MiXCR, one entry per CDR3 protein. The table includes tens of thousands of distinct CDR3 sequences, roughly 47% detected once. As the starting material, more than 8 ml of fresh peripheral blood yielded the PBMCs. The sequenced sample consisted of peripheral blood. This chain uses TRBV27 with TRBJ2-7, with D possibly matching TRBD2 (7 bases). The receptor comes from an adult woman with Graves' ophthalmopathy. CDR3 residues: CASSLSRGASEQYF. The CDR3 bases are TGTGCCAGCAGTTTATCCCGGGGGGCCTCCGAGCAGTACTTC.